The next 13 T cell receptor beta chains were all read from a single sample in a study of PD-1 blockade in classical Hodgkin lymphoma. The method was immunoSEQ multiplex PCR; TCRdb's version includes in-frame clones alone and lacks a portion of them. The sample carries about 94,000 clones, nearly 90% recorded once. Each patient relapsed following autologous stem cell transplantation, and prior brentuximab vedotin exposure differed. The input for sequencing was peripheral blood mononuclear cells (PBMCs), taken before the second cycle of nivolumab. These TCRs come from a human donor with classical Hodgkin lymphoma.

V gene TRBV2 combines with J gene TRBJ2-7; 7 nucleotides line up with TRBD2. The ends lost 10 bases at V and 0 bases at J; junction bases unmatched: 3. The CDR3 is 12 amino acids. CDR1 and CDR2 (germline): SNHLY, FYNNEI. CDR3 in amino acids: CATSGRSYEQYF. The DNA of the CDR3 is TGTGCCACTAGCGGTCGCTCCTACGAGCAGTACTTC.

The CDR3 spells CASSISGGARNEQFF. In nucleotides, the CDR3 is TGTGCCAGCAGCATTAGCGGGGGGGCGAGGAATGAGCAGTTCTTC. The chain couples TRBV7-2 to TRBJ2-1; 11 nucleotides align to TRBD2. V shed 5 bases and J 7 bases; nucleotides not matched to a gene: 7. The germline V gene has CDR1 SGHTA and CDR2 FQGNSA. The CDR3 is made up of 15 amino acids.

The CDR3 protein is CASSRDSSYNSPLHF. The CDR3 DNA follows: TGTGCCAGCAGCCGGGACAGCTCCTATAATTCACCCCTCCACTTT. V gene TRBV7-9 combines with J gene TRBJ1-6, with 7 bases identical to TRBD1. V gave up 5 bases and J gave up 0 bases; unmatched junction bases: 1. The CDR3 runs to 15 residues. CDR1 and CDR2 (germline): SEHNR, FQNEAQ (reference sequence).

This chain connects TRBV11-3 to TRBJ2-1, with a tentative D call TRBD1 (5 bases). Germline V gene lookup returns CDR1 SGHNT and CDR2 YENEEA. V was shortened by 1 base and J by 5 bases, with 15 bases between the two germline ends. The CDR3 is 16 residues long. CDR3 loop: CASSLGIGRTNNEQFF. CDR3 bases: TGTGCCAGCAGCTTAGGGATCGGACGGACAAACAATGAGCAGTTCTTC.

The gene calls are TRBV10-3 and TRBJ2-7, with 13 bases fitting TRBD2. J was trimmed by 6 bases and V by 6 bases; bases with no gene match: 11. Germline V CDR1 and CDR2: ENHRY, SYGVKD. This CDR3 is 16 amino acids long. The CDR3 reads CAIRQTGLAGESEQYF. CDR3 in DNA: TGTGCCATCAGGCAAACCGGACTAGCGGGAGAGAGCGAGCAGTACTTC.

This chain joins TRBV7-8 and TRBJ2-3; TRBD2 aligns across 8 bases. The ends lost 3 bases at V and 0 bases at J; junction bases unmatched: 5. The CDR3 contains 16 residues. In germline, CDR1 is SGHVS, CDR2 FQNEAQ. Here the CDR3 DNA reads TGTGCCAGCAGCTTCCAACTAGCGGCAAGCACAGATACGCAGTATTTT. Translated: CASSFQLAASTDTQYF.

The CDR3 DNA reads as TGTGCAAGTCGCTTGGGACAATCCCTCGGGGAGCTGTTTTTT. As protein: CASRLGQSLGELFF. The rearrangement uses TRBV12-2 and TRBJ2-2; the table's D call, TRBD1, has no DNA check behind it. TRBV12-2 is marked as a pseudogene. CDR3 length: 14 residues.

This chain links TRBV25-1 with TRBJ1-6; 10 bases agree with TRBD1. The length of the CDR3 is 15 residues. J gave up 9 bases and V 2 bases, and 4 bases lay outside the gene matches. Germline V lookup: CDR1 MGHDK, CDR2 SYGVNS. CDR3 sequence (DNA): TGTGCCAGCAGTGAACTGGGACAGGGGTCTTCACCCCTCCACTTT. Translating gives CASSELGQGSSPLHF.

The V gene is TRBV7-8, the J gene TRBJ2-1; maybe TRBD2 (6 bases). V was trimmed by 5 bases and J by 0 bases, leaving 17 bases between them. The CDR3 has 17 residues. Germline V gene lookup returns CDR1 SGHVS and CDR2 FQNEAQ. CDR3 sequence (DNA): TGTGCCAGCAGCCCCCTAGGAGCGGGCAGCTCCTACAATGAGCAGTTCTTC. Translating it yields CASSPLGAGSSYNEQFF.

V and J are TRBV5-4 and TRBJ2-1; 7 bases align to TRBD2. After removal of 0 bases from V and 2 bases from J, the junction contained 5 bases not matched to a gene. Germline-derived CDR1 and CDR2 are SGHNT and YYREEE (reference sequence). CDR3 length equals 16 residues. CDR3 sequence reads: CASSLAPLATYNEQFF. CDR3 nucleotides: TGTGCCAGCAGCTTGGCCCCACTAGCGACCTACAATGAGCAGTTCTTC.

J is TRBJ2-7 and V is TRBV27; 9 nucleotides line up with TRBD2. With V trimmed by 5 bases and J by 1 base, 3 bases remained unmatched. Germline V gives CDR1 MNHEY, CDR2 SMNVEV (reference sequence). There are 14 residues in the CDR3. CDR3 sequence (DNA): TGTGCCAGCAGTCCGGGACTAGCTTCCTACGAGCAGTACTTC. Its protein is CASSPGLASYEQYF.

CDR3 nucleotides: TGTGCCAGCAGTTTAGCAGGGAGGGCCGACTACACCTTC. Residues: CASSLAGRADYTF. The V gene is TRBV28, the J gene TRBJ1-2; tentative D call: TRBD1 (5 bases). V was shortened by 2 bases and J by 10 bases, with 14 bases between the two germline ends. Germline CDR1 reads MDHEN; CDR2 reads SYDVKM. CDR3 length: 13 residues.

V gene TRBV6-5 combines with J gene TRBJ2-7; D unresolved. V gave up 6 bases and J gave up 3 bases, with 9 bases separating them. The CDR3 covers 12 residues. Looked up from germline, CDR1 is MNHEY and CDR2 is SVGAGI. The DNA for the CDR3 is TGTGCCAGCAGCCGGATCGGCTACGAGCAGTACTTC. Residues: CASSRIGYEQYF.